A single sample is the source of the 4 T cell receptor beta chains below, sequenced in a study of T-cell reconstitution after alpha-beta-depleted transplantation in children. The TCRbeta library was prepared with unique molecular identifiers. TCRdb passed the PCR reads through MiXCR, listing each CDR3 protein once. The data contain about 78,000 distinct CDR3 sequences, 13% to 15% of them singletons. The sample in question was PBMCs, mostly from graft donor cells, obtained 180 days after TCRalphabeta/CD19-depleted stem cell transplant. These receptors were taken from a male patient aged 2 to 10 who had a stem cell transplant for acute lymphoblastic leukemia, so the T cells may come from the graft donor.

V is TRBV4-3 and J is TRBJ2-5, with D maybe TRBD1 (6 bases). V lost 1 base, J lost 4 bases, and 13 bases lay in between. CDR1 and CDR2 (germline): LGHNA, YSLEER. The CDR3 sequence is 15 residues long. As DNA, the CDR3 is TGCGCCAGCAGCCAAGGGGGGCTAGTGAGAGAGACCCAGTACTTC. Amino acid sequence: CASSQGGLVRETQYF.

V gene TRBV24-1 combines with J gene TRBJ1-1, with 7 positions matching TRBD1. V shed 8 bases, J shed 4 bases, and the junction held 3 bases outside the gene matches. Germline V CDR1 and CDR2: KGHDR, SFDVKD. The CDR3 loop spans 12 amino acids. CDR3 loop: CATKTGFTEAFF. In DNA, the CDR3 is TGTGCCACCAAGACAGGGTTCACTGAAGCTTTCTTT.

The chain recombines TRBV19 with TRBJ2-1; D is perhaps TRBD1 (6 bases). The V end was cut by 5 bases, the J end by 7 bases, with 12 bases between. This CDR3 region has 13 residues. The germline gives CDR1 LNHDA, CDR2 SQIVND (reference sequence). The CDR3 region has the DNA TGTGCCAGTAGTGTCCGCAGGGGTAATGAGCAGTTCTTC. Protein: CASSVRRGNEQFF.

This clonotype was detected only a few times. The CDR3 DNA follows: TGCGCCAGCAGCTTGGAAGTAGTTCGGAATTCACCCCTCCACTTT. This sequence encodes CASSLEVVRNSPLHF. The chain is built from TRBV5-1 and TRBJ1-6, with D uncertain. V gave up 0 bases and J gave up 7 bases, with 11 bases separating them. Germline assignment: CDR1 SGHRS and CDR2 YFSETQ. There are 15 residues in the CDR3.